This is a list of T cell receptor beta chains from one sample in a study of cytomegalovirus exposure and HLA in healthy donors. Clones were read by immunoSEQ multiplex PCR, and TCRdb kept only the in-frame ones, dropping some. The data contain 150,000 to 250,000 clones, roughly four fifths of them singletons. Sequenced sample: PBMCs. Receptor source: a woman aged 45-60 years in good health and CMV-seropositive. Both conserved end residues are part of each CDR3. A D gene is named only where the DNA matches it firmly. Not every row has a clone size; where given, it reads once, few, many or a size class.

d_gene	v_gene	abundance	j_gene	CDR3nt	CDR3aa
TRBD2	TRBV25-1	-	TRBJ2-3	TGTGCCAGCACTTGGACTAGCGGTACAGATACGCAGTATTTT	CASTWTSGTDTQYF
-	TRBV18	once	TRBJ2-3	TGTGCCAGCTCACCCTACACAGATACGCAGTATTTT	CASSPYTDTQYF
TRBD1	TRBV10-2	-	TRBJ1-5	TGCGCCAGCAGTGACAGGACAGGGGGCGATCAGCCCCAGCATTTT	CASSDRTGGDQPQHF
-	TRBV21-1	-	TRBJ2-1	TGTGCCAGCAGCCCCGGGCATCCGGGAAGGGCTTGGGATGAGCAGTTCTTC	CASSPGHPGRAWDEQFF
-	TRBV19	-	TRBJ2-7	TGTGCCAGTAGTATGCAGGGCGGTGTGTGGGAGCAGTACTTC	CASSMQGGVWEQYF
TRBD2	TRBV5-4	-	TRBJ2-1	TGTGCCAGCAGCTTGGCTAGCGGGGTTAAAGGAGAGCAGTTCTTC	CASSLASGVKGEQFF
TRBD1	TRBV14	-	TRBJ2-7	TGTGCCAGCAGCCGCCTCGATCGGGACAGCCTCGAGCAGTACTTC	CASSRLDRDSLEQYF
-	TRBV14	-	TRBJ1-2	TGTGCCAGCAGCCCTCGGGGCTACACCTTC	CASSPRGYTF
-	TRBV6-5	few	TRBJ2-2	TGTGCCAGCACCAGAGGGGGGGACACCGGGGAGCTGTTTTTT	CASTRGGDTGELFF
TRBD1	TRBV4-1	-	TRBJ1-4	TGCGCCAGCAGCCCGGGACAGGGGCCGTCCGGGGATGAAAAACTGTTTTTT	CASSPGQGPSGDEKLFF
-	TRBV28	-	TRBJ1-1	TGTGCCAGCAGTTTTCTCGGGCGGGCGAACACTGAAGCTTTCTTT	CASSFLGRANTEAFF
-	TRBV18	-	TRBJ2-1	TGTGCCAGCTCACCACCGAGCCTCCAATACAATGAGCAGTTCTTC	CASSPPSLQYNEQFF